The rows below give T cell receptor beta chains drawn from one sample of a study of T cell responses to AZD1222 COVID-19 vaccine. Sequencing used immunoSEQ multiplex PCR; TCRdb keeps in-frame clones, though not all of them. The sample shows 250,000 to 300,000 clones, 90% to 95% of them seen only once. The specimen comprised peripheral blood, sampled 28 days after the second AZD1222 dose. All receptors come from an adult who received the AZD1222 COVID-19 vaccine. The CDR3 runs from the conserved cysteine through the conserved F or W. The D gene is left open where the match is weak. Not all rows give a size; the values are once, few, many and, for expanded clones, a class.

J gene | V gene | clone size | D gene | CDR3 protein | CDR3 DNA
TRBJ2-7 | TRBV7-9 | few | TRBD2 | CASSLGWGGFTYEQYF | TGTGCCAGCAGCTTAGGATGGGGAGGGTTCACCTACGAGCAGTACTTC
TRBJ2-2 | TRBV19 | NA | TRBD1 | CATTGTGRTGELFF | TGTGCCACCACCGGGACAGGAAGGACCGGGGAGCTGTTTTTT
TRBJ2-1 | TRBV28 | NA | NA | CASSSTALAHFYNEQFF | TGTGCCAGCAGCTCAACCGCGTTAGCCCATTTCTACAATGAGCAGTTCTTC
TRBJ1-5 | TRBV7-8 | NA | NA | CASSLAGGSQPQHF | TGTGCCAGCAGCTTAGCGGGAGGGAGCCAGCCCCAGCATTTT
TRBJ2-7 | TRBV4-1 | NA | NA | CASSQGARVSYEQYF | TGCGCCAGCAGCCAAGGAGCCAGGGTGTCCTACGAGCAGTACTTC
TRBJ1-2 | TRBV3-1/TRBV3-2 | NA | NA | CASRSGERSYTF | TGTGCCAGCAGGTCAGGGGAGAGGAGCTACACCTTC
TRBJ2-7 | TRBV4-3 | NA | NA | CASSQEVLSIYEQYF | TGCGCCAGCAGCCAAGAAGTCCTGAGCATTTACGAGCAGTACTTC
TRBJ1-2 | TRBV29-1 | NA | NA | CSVEAQAGANGYTF | TGCAGCGTTGAGGCACAGGCTGGGGCTAACGGCTACACCTTC
TRBJ1-6 | TRBV28 | NA | TRBD1 | CASSLQQGAGNSPLHF | TGTGCCAGCAGTTTGCAACAGGGGGCCGGTAATTCACCCCTCCACTTT
TRBJ1-5 | TRBV2 | NA | TRBD1 | CASSTDRASPQPQHF | TGTGCCAGCAGTACCGACAGGGCGTCCCCCCAGCCCCAGCATTTT
TRBJ1-2 | TRBV2 | NA | NA | CASSEQGTYGYTF | TGTGCCAGCAGTGAACAGGGCACCTATGGCTACACCTTC
TRBJ2-7 | TRBV11-2 | NA | NA | CASSLDGEAGDYEQYF | TGTGCCAGCAGCTTAGATGGAGAGGCAGGGGATTACGAGCAGTACTTC
TRBJ2-7 | TRBV4-1 | NA | NA | CASSQVGASYEQYF | TGCGCCAGCAGCCAAGTAGGGGCCTCCTACGAGCAGTACTTC
TRBJ1-2 | TRBV3-1/TRBV3-2 | NA | NA | CASSPLTSYGYTF | TGTGCCAGCAGCCCTCTAACAAGCTATGGCTACACCTTC
TRBJ1-5 | TRBV9 | NA | TRBD1 | CASSATGGHQPQHF | TGTGCCAGCAGCGCCACAGGGGGCCATCAGCCCCAGCATTTT
TRBJ2-7 | TRBV11-2 | once | NA | CASSISYEQYF | TGTGCCAGCAGCATCTCCTACGAGCAGTACTTC
TRBJ1-2 | TRBV6-5 | NA | NA | CASSYFAEGYTF | TGTGCCAGCAGTTACTTTGCGGAGGGCTACACCTTC
TRBJ2-7 | TRBV27 | NA | NA | CASSLFRGGGYEQYF | TGTGCCAGCAGTTTATTCCGGGGAGGGGGATACGAGCAGTACTTC
TRBJ2-3 | TRBV20-1 | NA | NA | CRGVLTDTQYF | TGCAGAGGGGTTCTCACGGATACGCAGTATTTT
TRBJ1-1 | TRBV2 | NA | NA | CASSGQGFEAFF | TGTGCCAGCAGTGGACAAGGGTTTGAAGCTTTCTTT
TRBJ1-4 | TRBV28 | NA | NA | CASSLSDGATNEKLFF | TGTGCCAGCAGTTTATCGGACGGCGCAACTAATGAAAAACTGTTTTTT
TRBJ2-3 | TRBV9 | NA | TRBD2 | CASSLAGPSTDTQYF | TGTGCCAGCAGCTTAGCGGGGCCTAGCACAGATACGCAGTATTTT
TRBJ1-5 | TRBV12-3/TRBV12-4 | NA | NA | CASSLSGGQPQHF | TGTGCCAGCAGCTTAAGTGGAGGTCAGCCCCAGCATTTT
TRBJ1-2 | TRBV7-9 | once | TRBD1 | CASSLVRAGGKDGYTF | TGTGCCAGCAGCTTAGTCCGGGCAGGGGGTAAGGATGGCTACACCTTC